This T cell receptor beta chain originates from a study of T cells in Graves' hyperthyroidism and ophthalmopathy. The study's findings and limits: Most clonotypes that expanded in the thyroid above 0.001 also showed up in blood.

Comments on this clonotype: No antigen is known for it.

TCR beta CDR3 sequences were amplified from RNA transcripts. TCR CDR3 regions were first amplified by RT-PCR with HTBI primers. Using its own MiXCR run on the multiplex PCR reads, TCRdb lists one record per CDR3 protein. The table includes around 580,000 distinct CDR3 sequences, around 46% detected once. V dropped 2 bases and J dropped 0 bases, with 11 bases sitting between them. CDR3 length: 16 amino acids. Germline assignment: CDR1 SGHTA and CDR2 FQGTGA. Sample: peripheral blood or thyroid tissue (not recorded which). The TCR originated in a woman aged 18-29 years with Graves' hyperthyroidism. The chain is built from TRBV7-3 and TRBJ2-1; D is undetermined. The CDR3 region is CASSLSDLSSYNEQFF. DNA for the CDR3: TGTGCCAGCAGCTTATCAGACCTGAGCTCCTACAATGAGCAGTTCTTC. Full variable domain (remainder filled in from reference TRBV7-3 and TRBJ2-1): GAGVSQTPSNKVTEKGKYVELRCDPISGHTALYWYRQSLGQGPEFLIYFQGTGAADDSGLPNDRFFAVRPEGSVSTLKIQRTERGDSAVYLCASSLSDLSSYNEQFFGPGTRLTVL.